Following are 19 T cell receptor beta chains from one sample sequenced in a study of T cells in Graves' hyperthyroidism and ophthalmopathy. There were TCR beta CDR3 regions amplified from RNA transcripts. An initial round of RT-PCR targeting the TCR CDR3 relied on the HTBI primer set. One entry per CDR3 protein, called by TCRdb with MiXCR from the multiplex PCR reads. The sample has approximately 48,000 distinct CDR3 sequences, around 48% seen once. Sequenced input: peripheral blood or thyroid tissue (not recorded which). All receptors come from a woman in her forties or fifties with Graves' hyperthyroidism.

This rearrangement joins TRBV14 to TRBJ2-6; 10 bases fit TRBD2. This CDR3 has 17 residues. With V trimmed by 4 bases and J by 1 base, 4 bases remained unmatched. Germline V gene sequence: CDR1 SGHDN, CDR2 FVKESK. CDR3 region: CASSPRTSGSGANVLTF. DNA for the CDR3: TGTGCCAGCAGCCCCCGGACTAGCGGATCTGGGGCCAACGTCCTGACTTTC.

The chain has TRBV20-1 and TRBJ2-7, with 16 nucleotides matching TRBD2. The CDR3 spans 17 residues. The trim removed 4 bases at V and 4 bases at J, leaving 10 bases unmatched. Germline loops: CDR1 DFQATT, CDR2 SNEGSKA (reference sequence). CDR3 residues: CSAIAGTSGRAAYEQYF. The CDR3, as DNA: TGCAGTGCTATTGCCGGGACTAGCGGGAGGGCCGCGTACGAGCAGTACTTC.

This clonotype has at least ten counts. The chain combines TRBV20-1 with TRBJ2-3; perhaps TRBD2 as D (6 bases). CDR1 DFQATT and CDR2 SNEGSKA come from the germline V gene (reference sequence). V dropped 6 bases and J dropped 0 bases, with 13 bases sitting between them. This CDR3 is built from 14 residues. CDR3 residues: CSAQERVSTDTQYF. The CDR3 coding sequence is TGCAGTGCCCAGGAGCGGGTTAGCACAGATACGCAGTATTTT.

The chain combines TRBV3-1 with TRBJ2-7; 8 nucleotides agree with TRBD2. V lost 2 bases, J lost 6 bases, and 12 bases stayed unmatched. Germline CDR1 is LGHDT and CDR2 is YNNKEL (reference sequence). This CDR3 has 16 residues. The CDR3 here is CASSQFTGTRPSEQYF. The DNA of the CDR3 is TGTGCCAGCAGCCAATTCACCGGGACTAGGCCCTCCGAGCAGTACTTC.

In its sample, this clonotype was seen many times. CDR3 amino acids: CSAIGAAGPNTEAFF. In DNA, the CDR3 is TGCAGTGCTATCGGCGCCGCGGGGCCGAACACTGAAGCTTTCTTT. This chain links TRBV20-1 with TRBJ1-1; D perhaps matches TRBD1 (5 bases). From germline, CDR1 is DFQATT and CDR2 SNEGSKA (reference sequence). V lost 4 bases, J lost 1 base, and 16 bases lay in between. The CDR3 spans 15 residues.

This clonotype was seen repeatedly, ten times or more. Mismatch with germline at one junction end may stem from a read error. This rearrangement joins TRBV15 to TRBJ2-7; D could derive from TRBD1 or TRBD2 (5 bases each). From germline, CDR1 is LNHNV and CDR2 YYDKDF (reference sequence). CDR3 length: 15 amino acids. The CDR3 coding sequence is TGTGCCGCCAGCAGAACCGGGACCGCTGCCGGCGAGCAGTACTTC. Protein product: CAASRTGTAAGEQYF. The whole variable domain, remainder taken from reference TRBV15 and TRBJ2-7, is DAMVIQNPRYQVTQFGKPVTLSCSQTLNHNVMYWYQQKSSQAPKLLFHYYDKDFNNEADTPDNFQSRRPNTSFCFLDIRSPGLGDTAMYLCAASRTGTAAGEQYFGPGTRLTVT.

This clonotype came up many times. The chain combines TRBV27 with TRBJ1-2, with 8 bases fitting TRBD1. V shed 4 bases, J shed 5 bases, and the junction held 6 bases outside the gene matches. The CDR3 covers 14 residues. CDR1 is MNHEY and CDR2 is SMNVEV in the germline V gene (reference sequence). The CDR3 here is CASSWGQDGYGYTF. The DNA for the CDR3 is TGTGCCAGCAGTTGGGGACAGGACGGTTATGGCTACACCTTC.

For this clonotype: This may be a read error: a much more frequent sequence differs by one nucleotide. The chain joins TRBV28 to TRBJ1-5, with D maybe TRBD1 (5 bases). This CDR3 contains 16 residues. The germline gives CDR1 MDHEN, CDR2 SYDVKM. The CDR3 DNA follows: TGTGCCGGCAGCGTGGAAGGGACTTATAGCAATCAGCCCCAGCATTTT. Translated, it gives CAGSVEGTYSNQPQHF.

This clonotype was picked up many times. V gene TRBV4-1 combines with J gene TRBJ1-1, with a weak D call TRBD1 (6 bases). The CDR3 is made up of 14 amino acids. Trimming took 0 bases from V and 5 from J, leaving 10 bases between them. Germline V gene lookup returns CDR1 MGHRA and CDR2 YSYEKL. The CDR3 here is CASSQDTGRTEAFF. CDR3 nucleotide sequence: TGCGCCAGCAGCCAAGATACAGGGAGGACTGAAGCTTTCTTT.

This clonotype appeared many times. The V call is TRBV28, the J call TRBJ2-2, with D hard to call. CDR3 size: 14 residues. Trimming removed 1 base from V and 8 bases from J, with 11 bases in between. CDR1 is MDHEN and CDR2 is SYDVKM in the germline V gene. CDR3 region: CASSLYKGLGELFF. For the CDR3, the DNA is TGTGCCAGCAGTTTATATAAGGGCTTGGGGGAGCTGTTTTTT.

This clonotype was counted many times. V is TRBV10-3 and J is TRBJ1-1; D call uncertain. This CDR3 comprises 13 residues. The germline CDR1 and CDR2 sequences are ENHRY and SYGVKD. V shed 4 bases and J shed 1 base, with 7 bases lying between them. The CDR3 region is CAISVIENTEAFF. As DNA, the CDR3 is TGTGCCATCAGTGTGATCGAGAACACTGAAGCTTTCTTT.

The rearrangement links TRBV29-1 to TRBJ2-5; D possibly corresponds to TRBD2 (6 bases). This CDR3 contains 14 residues. Trimming removed 1 base at V and 5 bases at J, with 14 bases between. Germline CDR1 is SQVTM and CDR2 is ANQGSEA. DNA of the CDR3: TGCAGCGTTGAAGCGTTACGAGGGAGGGAGACCCAGTACTTC. Amino acid sequence: CSVEALRGRETQYF. Supplemented by reference TRBV29-1 and TRBJ2-5, the full variable domain reads SAVISQKPSRDICQRGTSLTIQCQVDSQVTMMFWYRQQPGQSLTLIATANQGSEATYESGFVIDKFPISRPNLTFSTLTVSNMSPEDSSIYLCSVEALRGRETQYFGPGTRLLVL.

The chain employs TRBV29-1 and TRBJ2-7, with a weak D call TRBD2 (5 bases). The CDR3 consists of 11 residues. V lost 8 bases and J lost 0, with 8 bases in between. CDR1 is SQVTM, CDR2 ANQGSEA, per germline. The CDR3 nucleotides read TGCAGCTACCGGGGCTCCTACGAGCAGTACTTC. Protein: CSYRGSYEQYF.

The sample holds many counts of this clonotype. The rearrangement links TRBV10-3 to TRBJ1-3; D might be TRBD1 (5 bases). The germline V gene encodes CDR1 ENHRY and CDR2 SYGVKD. This CDR3 region has 17 residues. Trimming took 5 bases from V and 0 from J, leaving 17 bases between them. As DNA, the CDR3 is TGTGCCATCAGTCCACGAGGGACGGATAGCTCTGGAAACACCATATATTTT. Translation: CAISPRGTDSSGNTIYF.

The chain recombines TRBV6-2 or TRBV6-3 with TRBJ1-1; no clear D gene. The germline V gene has CDR1 MNHEY and CDR2 SVGEGT. The CDR3 covers 14 residues. The V end lost 8 bases, the J end lost 6 bases, and 19 bases lay between the germline ends. As DNA, the CDR3 is TGTGCCAGCCTTACTTGGACGGAGTACTCTGAAGCTTTCTTT. Protein: CASLTWTEYSEAFF.

This clonotype came up many times. The chain is built from TRBV27 and TRBJ2-2; tentatively, D is TRBD1 (6 bases). The CDR3 runs to 13 residues. V was clipped by 4 bases and J by 5 bases, with 8 bases between them. The germline gives CDR1 MNHEY, CDR2 SMNVEV (reference sequence). The CDR3 is CASSSRGTGELFF. The CDR3 coding sequence is TGTGCCAGCAGTTCCAGGGGTACCGGGGAGCTGTTTTTT.

The gene calls are TRBV29-1 and TRBJ2-2, with a weak D call TRBD1 (6 bases). The CDR3 is 13 residues long. V shed 8 bases and J shed 5 bases, with 15 bases lying between them. Germline assignment: CDR1 SQVTM and CDR2 ANQGSEA. The CDR3, as DNA: TGCAGCAGTTACGGCAGGGGTACCGGGGAGCTGTTTTTT. Translating it yields CSSYGRGTGELFF.

The chain carries TRBV10-3 and TRBJ1-2; 8 nucleotides align to TRBD1. This CDR3 is 13 amino acids long. CDR1 is ENHRY and CDR2 is SYGVKD in the germline V gene. The V gene end was trimmed by 6 bases and the J gene end by 7 bases; junction bases not matched to a gene: 7. CDR3 nucleotides: TGTGCCATCAGCGGGACAGGAGAGAGTGGCTACACCTTC. Its translation is CAISGTGESGYTF.

This clonotype occurred many times. The gene calls are TRBV27 and TRBJ2-7, with 11 bases aligning to TRBD2. With 4 bases clipped from V and 7 bases from J, the junction kept 9 bases outside the gene matches. Germline V gene lookup returns CDR1 MNHEY and CDR2 SMNVEV (reference sequence). The CDR3 loop spans 15 amino acids. CDR3 in DNA: TGTGCCAGCAGTTGGACTAGCGGGCCTCCTGGGGAGCAGTACTTC. Amino acid sequence: CASSWTSGPPGEQYF.